Given below is one T cell receptor beta chain in context. Its antigen is not identified. These data come from a study of blood T cells in healthy people across ages. Whole-study findings and limits: Age showed a roughly linear inverse relationship with TCR beta diversity per million T cells. The study regarded diversity estimates from one million T cells as underestimates. The CMV status of each donor remained undetermined, and this could have confounded shifts in expanded clonotypes.

It was with a sample-barcoded 5' primer and a J-beta primer mix that a second PCR of roughly 6 to 12 cycles was run. TCRdb used MiXCR to reprocess the 5' RACE reads, holding one entry per CDR3 protein. The sample records approximately 400,000 distinct CDR3 sequences, about 55% being singletons. Russia was home to the donors, healthy Caucasian individuals aged about 6 to 90. In germline, CDR1 is SGHVS, CDR2 FQNEAQ. The CDR3 extends over 14 amino acids. Trimming cost V 8 bases and J 2 bases, with 16 bases left between them. The origin of this receptor is a man between 60 and 75 years old in good health. Sequenced material: blood. The chain uses TRBV7-8 and TRBJ2-7; weak D call: TRBD1 (6 bases). This CDR3 is CASPGRQGTYEQYF. In DNA form, the CDR3 reads TGTGCCAGCCCAGGAAGGCAGGGGACCTACGAGCAGTACTTC.